A single sample is the source of the 17 T cell receptor beta chains below, sequenced in a study of cytomegalovirus exposure and HLA in healthy donors. The PCR contained 60 Vbeta and 13 Jbeta primers. Data came from immunoSEQ multiplex PCR; TCRdb stores just in-frame clones and leaves some out. The sample includes 95,000 to 150,000 clones, roughly 76% of them seen just once. Sequenced input: PBMCs. All receptors derive from a man aged 30-40 years in good health and CMV-seronegative.

The V call is TRBV7-6, the J call TRBJ1-5; 9 positions match TRBD1. Trimming took 4 bases from V and 6 from J; bases not matched to a gene: 10. Germline V gene sequence: CDR1 SGHVS, CDR2 FNYEAQ. This CDR3 is 16 amino acids long. CDR3 amino acids: CASSSMGQGTSQPQHF. Written as DNA, the CDR3 is TGTGCCAGCAGCTCGATGGGACAGGGTACAAGTCAGCCCCAGCATTTT.

The chain carries TRBV1 and TRBJ2-5; the DNA was not compared with TRBD2, the D call given in the table. TRBV1 is shown as a pseudogene. This CDR3 is built from 11 residues. The CDR3 here is CTSTARETQYF. The DNA of the CDR3 is TGCACCAGCACCGCTAGGGAGACCCAGTACTTC.

The chain joins TRBV13 to TRBJ2-7; TRBD2 agrees at 7 bases. The CDR3 extends over 15 amino acids. CDR1 is PRHDT, CDR2 FYEKMQ, per germline (reference sequence). The ends lost 4 bases at V and 0 bases at J; junction bases unmatched: 6. Here the CDR3 DNA reads TGTGCCAGCAGCTCGGGGGGACGGAGCTCCTACGAGCAGTACTTC. Its protein product is CASSSGGRSSYEQYF.

The gene calls are TRBV5-1 and TRBJ2-2, with D uncertain. The ends were cut back, 4 bases at V and 4 bases at J, with 5 bases in the middle. The germline gives CDR1 SGHRS, CDR2 YFSETQ. This CDR3 has 12 amino acids. DNA of the CDR3: TGCGCCAGCAGCCCCCTCACCGGGGAGCTGTTTTTT. Translating gives CASSPLTGELFF. Full variable domain (rest looked up from reference TRBV5-1 and TRBJ2-2): KAGVTQTPRYLIKTRGQQVTLSCSPISGHRSVSWYQQTPGQGLQFLFEYFSETQRNKGNFPGRFSGRQFSNSRSEMNVSTLELGDSALYLCASSPLTGELFFGEGSRLTVL.

The chain is built from TRBV6-1 and TRBJ1-2; no definite D call. Germline V gene lookup returns CDR1 MNHNS and CDR2 SASEGT. V was pared by 6 bases and J by 2 bases, with 4 bases between. The CDR3 runs to 11 residues. The CDR3 sequence is CASSLNYGYTF. The DNA for the CDR3 is TGTGCCAGCAGCTTAAACTATGGCTACACCTTC.

The chain employs TRBV11-2 and TRBJ2-5, with 9 bases lining up with TRBD1. Gene TRBJ2-7 matches the end of the DNA better, so the J call may be wrong. Germline V CDR1 and CDR2: SGHAT, FQNNGV. The CDR3 contains 15 residues. The CDR3 nucleotides read TGTGCCAGCAGCCGGGACAGGGTAGACACCTACGAGCAGTACTTC. It specifies CASSRDRVDTYEQYF.

The chain couples TRBV2 to TRBJ2-5, with TRBD2 identical over 12 bases. Unmatched junction bases numbered 10, after V lost 6 bases and J lost 2 bases. CDR1 SNHLY and CDR2 FYNNEI come from the germline V gene. This CDR3 has 17 residues. CDR3 DNA sequence: TGTGCCAGCAGCGACGGGCCTAGCGGGGGGGGACAAGAGACCCAGTACTTC. Translation: CASSDGPSGGGQETQYF.

This clone has a handful of counts. This rearrangement joins TRBV27 to TRBJ2-7; TRBD2 might be the D (7 bases). The CDR3 is made up of 14 amino acids. CDR1 is MNHEY, CDR2 SMNVEV, per germline (reference sequence). Trimming pared 5 bases from V and 3 bases from J, leaving 14 bases between. In DNA form, the CDR3 reads TGTGCCAGCAGTCTACAGGGAGGGAACTACGAGCAGTACTTC. Amino acids: CASSLQGGNYEQYF.

The V call is TRBV9, the J call TRBJ1-2; a weak D match, TRBD1 (5 bases). Trimming left V 4 bases short and J 5 bases short, with 18 bases between. CDR1 is SGDLS and CDR2 is YYNGEE in the germline V gene. CDR3 length equals 15 residues. CDR3 in DNA: TGTGCCAGCAGCCGACTCATAGGGGCGGGGTATGGCTACACCTTC. Translated: CASSRLIGAGYGYTF.

The rearrangement links TRBV28 to TRBJ1-5, with D maybe TRBD1 (6 bases). CDR3 length equals 21 residues. Germline V gene data show CDR1 as MDHEN and CDR2 as SYDVKM. The germline V and J ends were trimmed by 3 bases and 0 bases, with 27 bases remaining between them. This chain's CDR3 is CASSFLPLSWTEVGSNQPQHF. CDR3 nucleotides: TGTGCCAGCAGTTTCCTACCTCTTAGTTGGACAGAGGTAGGTAGCAATCAGCCCCAGCATTTT.

This clone was seen a few times. V usage is TRBV6-1 and J usage is TRBJ1-2; no clear D gene. Germline lookup yields CDR1 MNHNS and CDR2 SASEGT. This CDR3 has 13 amino acids. V was cut by 8 bases and J by 8 bases, with 18 bases left in between. The CDR3 reads CASGEPLIGGYTF. In DNA form, the CDR3 reads TGTGCCAGCGGGGAGCCTCTAATTGGGGGCTACACCTTC.

The chain combines TRBV5-1 with TRBJ1-4; D unresolved. The CDR3 totals 15 residues. From germline, CDR1 is SGHRS and CDR2 YFSETQ. V was cut by 2 bases and J by 3 bases, with 11 bases left in between. CDR3 protein: CASSFNSVPNEKLFF. CDR3 DNA: TGCGCCAGCAGCTTCAACAGTGTACCTAATGAAAAACTGTTTTTT.

The CDR3 spells CASSLDLGSDTQYF. For the CDR3, the DNA is TGCGCCAGCAGCTTGGATCTAGGATCAGATACGCAGTATTTT. V gene TRBV5-1 combines with J gene TRBJ2-3; D unresolved. V lost 0 bases and J lost 4, with 9 bases in between. Looked up from germline, CDR1 is SGHRS and CDR2 is YFSETQ. The CDR3 loop spans 14 amino acids.

The genes are TRBV30 and TRBJ2-5; 7 nucleotides align to TRBD2. CDR3 length: 13 residues. With V trimmed by 1 base and J by 7 bases, 6 bases remained unmatched. Germline CDR1 GTSNPN, CDR2 SVGIG (reference sequence). CDR3 amino acids: CAWSERGSGTQYF. The CDR3 region has the DNA TGTGCCTGGAGTGAGCGGGGATCAGGGACCCAGTACTTC.

The chain's CDR3 is CASSPGATVPLNTEAFF. CDR3 DNA: TGTGCCAGCAGCCCAGGTGCGACAGTCCCACTTAACACTGAAGCTTTCTTT. J is TRBJ1-1 and V is TRBV13; D might be TRBD1 (5 bases). Trimming removed 5 bases at V and 2 bases at J, with 21 bases between. Germline V gene lookup returns CDR1 PRHDT and CDR2 FYEKMQ (reference sequence). The CDR3 runs to 17 residues.

This clone was picked up a small number of times. At one end, the junction sequence differs from germline, possibly due to a read error. This chain connects TRBV29-1 to TRBJ1-1, with a possible D match to TRBD1 (6 bases). The CDR3 is 12 residues long. Germline V gene lookup returns CDR1 SQVTM and CDR2 ANQGSEA. CDR3 coding DNA: TGCAGCGTTGAATTTTTTCGGCAGGGGTCCCTCTTT. It codes for CSVEFFRQGSLF.

V is TRBV5-3 and J is TRBJ1-6; D gene uncertain. TRBV5-3 is known as an ORF, though its function is uncertain. The V end lost 4 bases, the J end lost 0 bases, and 14 bases lay between the germline ends. The CDR3 length is 17 residues. The CDR3 coding sequence is TGTGCCAGAAGCCCCTCCAGACGGAGCTCCTATAATTCACCCCTCCACTTT. This codes for CARSPSRRSSYNSPLHF.